This T cell receptor (beta chain) is from a study of OX40 agonist ivuxolimab in advanced cancers. General study points: Expanded peripheral T-cell antigen specificity went undetermined.

TCRdb keeps only in-frame clones here, not all; method: immunoSEQ multiplex PCR. Of 78,000 or so clones in the sample, about 85% were seen once. Remarks on this clone: Its target is not known.

No patient had autoimmune disease or received systemic immunosuppression. On cycle 4 day 1 and cycle 7 day 1, as well as at baseline, blood was sampled. Germline V CDR1 and CDR2: SEHNR, FQNEAQ (reference sequence). With V trimmed by 4 bases and J by 0 bases, 10 bases remained unmatched. The CDR3 loop spans 18 amino acids. The sequence came from an adult with an advanced solid tumor such as melanoma, head and neck, liver or kidney cancer. The gene calls are TRBV7-9 and TRBJ2-7; 12 bases line up with TRBD2. The sample consisted of CD4+ or CD8+ T cells sorted from blood, taken in a trial of the OX40 agonist ivuxolimab. As DNA, the CDR3 is TGTGCCAGCAGCTCCCAACGGACTAGCGGGATATCCTCCTACGAGCAGTACTTC. Protein sequence: CASSSQRTSGISSYEQYF. The whole variable domain, remainder taken from reference TRBV7-9 and TRBJ2-7, is DTGVSQNPRHKITKRGQNVTFRCDPISEHNRLYWYRQTLGQGPEFLTYFQNEAQLEKSRLLSDRFSAERPKGSFSTLEIQRTEQGDSAMYLCASSSQRTSGISSYEQYFGPGTRLTVT.